A selection of T cell receptor beta chains follows, all from one sample in a study of sequential checkpoint blockade in melanoma. This table comes from immunoSEQ multiplex PCR, and its TCRdb copy is limited to in-frame clones, with some not included. In the table there are 4,000 or so clones, 19% of which are singletons. The sample in question was tumor tissue (inferred from file names), obtained from a patient given nivolumab and ipilimumab in sequence. The receptor set was obtained from a human patient with melanoma. Some clones in this sample may be carry-over from other donors' samples. CDR3s include the opening cysteine and the closing phenylalanine or tryptophan. Each record gives: V gene, D gene, clone size, J gene, CDR3 DNA, CDR3 protein. The D gene is left open where the match is weak. Part of the rows lack a size; the others show once, few, many or a class for expanded clones.

v_call: TRBV6-8
d_call: TRBD1
clone_size: medium-sized
j_call: TRBJ1-3
cdr3_nt: TGTGCCAGCAGGGCAGGGGGCAAGGGAAACACCATATATTTT
cdr3_aa: CASRAGGKGNTIYF

v_call: TRBV4-1
d_call: NA
clone_size: many
j_call: TRBJ1-6
cdr3_nt: TGCGCCAGCAGCCATGGGGACCGGGAATTGGGTAATTCACCCCTCCACTTT
cdr3_aa: CASSHGDRELGNSPLHF

v_call: TRBV28
d_call: NA
clone_size: few
j_call: TRBJ2-1
cdr3_nt: TGTGCCAGCAGCCACGGACGCTCTTCCAATGAGCAGTTCTTC
cdr3_aa: CASSHGRSSNEQFF

v_call: TRBV5-1
d_call: TRBD2
clone_size: NA
j_call: TRBJ2-7
cdr3_nt: TGCGCCAGCAGTCTGGGACTAGCGGGGGGTGGCGAGCAGTACTTC
cdr3_aa: CASSLGLAGGGEQYF

v_call: TRBV6-1
d_call: TRBD2
clone_size: many
j_call: TRBJ2-1
cdr3_nt: TGTGCCAGCAGTGAAGCGAGCGGGGGGTACAATGAGCAGTTCTTC
cdr3_aa: CASSEASGGYNEQFF

v_call: TRBV12-5
d_call: TRBD1
clone_size: few
j_call: TRBJ1-5
cdr3_nt: TGTGCTAGTGGTTTGGGACAGGGGGCCATCCAGACCCTTAGCAATCAGCCCCAGCATTTT
cdr3_aa: CASGLGQGAIQTLSNQPQHF

v_call: TRBV4-1
d_call: TRBD1
clone_size: few
j_call: TRBJ2-3
cdr3_nt: TGCGCCAGCAGCCAAGTTGGGGAAGGGACAGGGAAAAATACGCAGTATTTT
cdr3_aa: CASSQVGEGTGKNTQYF

v_call: TRBV29-1
d_call: NA
clone_size: once
j_call: TRBJ2-7
cdr3_nt: TGCAGCGTTTGTATACAGGGTGATTCATACTACGAGCAGTACTTC
cdr3_aa: CSVCIQGDSYYEQYF

v_call: TRBV30
d_call: NA
clone_size: medium-sized
j_call: TRBJ1-2
cdr3_nt: TGTGCCTGGACCCCGGGGGTCTGGTATGGCTACACCTTC
cdr3_aa: CAWTPGVWYGYTF

v_call: TRBV2
d_call: TRBD2
clone_size: NA
j_call: TRBJ2-1
cdr3_nt: TGTGCCAGCAGGCTAGCGGGGGGGCCCTACAATGAGCAGTTCTTC
cdr3_aa: CASRLAGGPYNEQFF

v_call: TRBV11-3
d_call: TRBD1
clone_size: many
j_call: TRBJ2-2
cdr3_nt: TGTGCCAGCAGCTTAAGGGGGACAGGGTACACCGGGGAGCTGTTTTTT
cdr3_aa: CASSLRGTGYTGELFF

v_call: TRBV29-1
d_call: TRBD1
clone_size: few
j_call: TRBJ1-1
cdr3_nt: TGCAGCGTTGCTCTGGTCCCTGGGACAGCGAACACTGAAGCTTTCTTT
cdr3_aa: CSVALVPGTANTEAFF

v_call: TRBV11-3
d_call: NA
clone_size: many
j_call: TRBJ1-4
cdr3_nt: TGTGCCAGCAGCCCGGGGACGAATCTTGAAAAACTGTTTTTT
cdr3_aa: CASSPGTNLEKLFF

v_call: TRBV9
d_call: NA
clone_size: NA
j_call: TRBJ1-1
cdr3_nt: TGTGCCAGCAGCGCCCTAGCGAACACTGAAGCTTTCTTT
cdr3_aa: CASSALANTEAFF

v_call: TRBV29-1
d_call: TRBD1
clone_size: NA
j_call: TRBJ2-1
cdr3_nt: TGCAGCGGCGCCGGGACAGCGACCTACAATGAGCAGTTCTTC
cdr3_aa: CSGAGTATYNEQFF

v_call: TRBV28
d_call: NA
clone_size: NA
j_call: TRBJ2-7
cdr3_nt: TGTGCCAGCACCCCACCGAGGGGCCGGCAGTACTTC
cdr3_aa: CASTPPRGRQYF

v_call: TRBV6-8
d_call: TRBD2
clone_size: few
j_call: TRBJ2-3
cdr3_nt: TGTGCCATCAGCATGACTAGCGGGGGGGCTGAAGATACGCAGTATTTT
cdr3_aa: CAISMTSGGAEDTQYF

v_call: TRBV11-3
d_call: NA
clone_size: NA
j_call: TRBJ2-3
cdr3_nt: TGTGCCAGCAGCTTGGAGTACAGCACAGATACGCAGTATTTT
cdr3_aa: CASSLEYSTDTQYF

v_call: TRBV11-3
d_call: NA
clone_size: many
j_call: TRBJ1-1
cdr3_nt: TGTGCCAGCAGCTTGGCACCCTTGGTAAATGAAGCTTTCTTT
cdr3_aa: CASSLAPLVNEAFF

v_call: TRBV6-8
d_call: NA
clone_size: few
j_call: TRBJ2-2
cdr3_nt: TGTGCCAGCACCGAAGGAGGCGGCGGGGAGCTGTTTTTT
cdr3_aa: CASTEGGGGELFF

v_call: TRBV6-8
d_call: TRBD1
clone_size: NA
j_call: TRBJ2-7
cdr3_nt: TGTGCCAGCAGCTGGGACAGAAACTACGAGCAGTACTTC
cdr3_aa: CASSWDRNYEQYF

v_call: TRBV11-3
d_call: TRBD1
clone_size: medium-sized
j_call: TRBJ1-3
cdr3_nt: TGTGCCAGCAGCTTAGGTCCAGGGGGGTCTCACTCTGGAAACACCATATATTTT
cdr3_aa: CASSLGPGGSHSGNTIYF

v_call: TRBV12-5
d_call: NA
clone_size: few
j_call: TRBJ2-5
cdr3_nt: TGTGCCAGCGGAGGGGATCAAGAGACCCAGTACTTC
cdr3_aa: CASGGDQETQYF

v_call: TRBV6-8
d_call: TRBD1
clone_size: NA
j_call: TRBJ2-3
cdr3_nt: TGTGCCAGCAGACAGGGGGCAGATACGCAGTATTTT
cdr3_aa: CASRQGADTQYF

v_call: TRBV6-8
d_call: NA
clone_size: many
j_call: TRBJ1-5
cdr3_nt: TGTGCCAGCAGCTCCCGGGGGGCTGATCAGCCCCAGCATTTT
cdr3_aa: CASSSRGADQPQHF

v_call: TRBV15
d_call: NA
clone_size: NA
j_call: TRBJ1-4
cdr3_nt: TGTGCCACCAGCAGGGGACTAAAAGCAACTAATGAAAAACTGTTTTTT
cdr3_aa: CATSRGLKATNEKLFF

v_call: TRBV6-8
d_call: NA
clone_size: NA
j_call: TRBJ1-1
cdr3_nt: TGTGCCATCAGCGGGATAAAGACAGAAACTATGAACACTGAAGCTTTCTTT
cdr3_aa: CAISGIKTETMNTEAFF

v_call: TRBV9
d_call: NA
clone_size: few
j_call: TRBJ2-5
cdr3_nt: TGTGCCAGCAGCGTAATGGGTCTCCAAGAGACCCAGTACTTC
cdr3_aa: CASSVMGLQETQYF

v_call: TRBV6-8
d_call: NA
clone_size: NA
j_call: TRBJ2-5
cdr3_nt: TGTGCCAGCAGGTGGGGGACACAAGAGACCCAGTACTTC
cdr3_aa: CASRWGTQETQYF

v_call: TRBV11-3
d_call: TRBD2
clone_size: NA
j_call: TRBJ2-1
cdr3_nt: TGTGCCAGCAGCCCACCGACTAGCGGGGGGGCGTGGTTGAATGAGCAGTTCTTC
cdr3_aa: CASSPPTSGGAWLNEQFF

v_call: TRBV5-1
d_call: NA
clone_size: NA
j_call: TRBJ1-6
cdr3_nt: TGCGCCAGCAGCTCGGGACTGATGAATTCACCCCTCCACTTT
cdr3_aa: CASSSGLMNSPLHF

v_call: TRBV11-3
d_call: NA
clone_size: few
j_call: TRBJ1-2
cdr3_nt: TGTGCCAGCAGCCTCATAGCTAGGACTCACAACTATGGCTACACCTTC
cdr3_aa: CASSLIARTHNYGYTF

v_call: TRBV11-3
d_call: NA
clone_size: NA
j_call: TRBJ2-6
cdr3_nt: TGTGCCAGCAGCTTGAGACGGGGCACCTCTGGGGCCAACGTCCTGACTTTC
cdr3_aa: CASSLRRGTSGANVLTF

v_call: TRBV19
d_call: NA
clone_size: NA
j_call: TRBJ1-1
cdr3_nt: TGTGCCAGTAGTATGACAGCGAACACTGAAGCTTTCTTT
cdr3_aa: CASSMTANTEAFF

v_call: TRBV6-8
d_call: NA
clone_size: medium-sized
j_call: TRBJ1-4
cdr3_nt: TGTGCCAGCAGTAGACAGAAGTCAGGGGAAAAACTGTTTTTT
cdr3_aa: CASSRQKSGEKLFF

v_call: TRBV11-3
d_call: TRBD1
clone_size: few
j_call: TRBJ1-2
cdr3_nt: TGTGCCAGCAGCCGGGACAGGGGAGTCGAGAGCTACACCTTC
cdr3_aa: CASSRDRGVESYTF

v_call: TRBV9
d_call: NA
clone_size: NA
j_call: TRBJ2-7
cdr3_nt: TGTGCCGGAGGGGATTCCATCACCCCTCAATTTTACGAGCAGTACTTC
cdr3_aa: CAGGDSITPQFYEQYF

v_call: TRBV30
d_call: TRBD2
clone_size: few
j_call: TRBJ2-3
cdr3_nt: TGTGCCTGGAGTAACTTGGGGGGAGGGGAAAGGACAGATACGCAGTATTTT
cdr3_aa: CAWSNLGGGERTDTQYF

v_call: TRBV11-3
d_call: NA
clone_size: many
j_call: TRBJ1-5
cdr3_nt: TGTGCCAGCAGCTTGACAGTTAGCAATCAGCCCCAGCATTTT
cdr3_aa: CASSLTVSNQPQHF

v_call: TRBV16
d_call: NA
clone_size: NA
j_call: TRBJ1-3
cdr3_nt: TGTGCCAGCAGCTCTAGGTCCTCCTCTGGAAACACCATATATTTT
cdr3_aa: CASSSRSSSGNTIYF

v_call: TRBV12-5
d_call: TRBD1
clone_size: NA
j_call: TRBJ1-2
cdr3_nt: TGTGCCAGCACCCGGGACAGGGGATGGGACTATGGCTACACCTTC
cdr3_aa: CASTRDRGWDYGYTF

v_call: TRBV19
d_call: NA
clone_size: NA
j_call: TRBJ1-1
cdr3_nt: TGTGCCATATCCGTCAGGTTCAACACTGAAGCTTTCTTT
cdr3_aa: CAISVRFNTEAFF

v_call: TRBV12-5
d_call: NA
clone_size: NA
j_call: TRBJ2-3
cdr3_nt: TGTGCCAGCACCAATAGGAGGGGGGGCACAGATACGCAGTATTTT
cdr3_aa: CASTNRRGGTDTQYF

v_call: TRBV5-1
d_call: NA
clone_size: NA
j_call: TRBJ2-7
cdr3_nt: TGCGCCAGCAGCTTGGAAGGGCAGGGGAAGAGCTCCTACGAGCAGTACTTC
cdr3_aa: CASSLEGQGKSSYEQYF

v_call: TRBV27
d_call: NA
clone_size: NA
j_call: TRBJ1-5
cdr3_nt: TGTGCCAGCAGCACCAAAGGGCAGCCAGCAGGGAGTCAGCCCCAGCATTTT
cdr3_aa: CASSTKGQPAGSQPQHF

v_call: TRBV28
d_call: NA
clone_size: NA
j_call: TRBJ2-7
cdr3_nt: TGTGCCAGCAGCTCCCGTCCTCTCTCGGGGGCCTACGAGCAGTACTTC
cdr3_aa: CASSSRPLSGAYEQYF

v_call: TRBV6-8
d_call: TRBD1
clone_size: few
j_call: TRBJ1-4
cdr3_nt: TGTGCCAGCAGCGGGACAGGTGTAAAACTGTTTTTT
cdr3_aa: CASSGTGVKLFF

v_call: TRBV6-8
d_call: TRBD1
clone_size: NA
j_call: TRBJ2-7
cdr3_nt: TGTGCCAGTCCGGGACAGAACTCCTACGAGCAGTACTTC
cdr3_aa: CASPGQNSYEQYF

v_call: TRBV19
d_call: TRBD1
clone_size: NA
j_call: TRBJ2-2
cdr3_nt: TGTGCCAGTAGTATAGGGTCCACAGGGGGGACCGGGGAGCTGTTTTTT
cdr3_aa: CASSIGSTGGTGELFF

v_call: TRBV11-3
d_call: TRBD1
clone_size: many
j_call: TRBJ1-4
cdr3_nt: TGTGCCAGCAGCGCTGGGACAGGTGAAGGCGAAAAACTGTTTTTT
cdr3_aa: CASSAGTGEGEKLFF

v_call: TRBV28
d_call: TRBD1
clone_size: few
j_call: TRBJ1-2
cdr3_nt: TGTGCCAGCGGGGACAGATCCTATGGCTACACCTTC
cdr3_aa: CASGDRSYGYTF

v_call: TRBV6-8
d_call: NA
clone_size: NA
j_call: TRBJ2-2
cdr3_nt: TGTGCCAGCAGTACGAACACCGGGGAGCTGTTTTTT
cdr3_aa: CASSTNTGELFF

v_call: TRBV29-1
d_call: NA
clone_size: NA
j_call: TRBJ1-1
cdr3_nt: TGCAGCGTTGTCGGGACAACCTTAATTTCGAACACTGAAGCTTTCTTT
cdr3_aa: CSVVGTTLISNTEAFF

v_call: TRBV19
d_call: NA
clone_size: NA
j_call: TRBJ1-1
cdr3_nt: TGTGCCAGTAGTATGGCAGGGCTGGGCACTGAAGCTTTCTTT
cdr3_aa: CASSMAGLGTEAFF

v_call: TRBV11-3
d_call: NA
clone_size: many
j_call: TRBJ1-5
cdr3_nt: TGTGCCAGCAGCTTACTCGGGGGCAATCAGCCCCAGCATTTT
cdr3_aa: CASSLLGGNQPQHF

v_call: TRBV25-1
d_call: TRBD2
clone_size: NA
j_call: TRBJ2-2
cdr3_nt: TGTGCCAGCACCGGGGACTACCACACCGGGGAGCTGTTTTTT
cdr3_aa: CASTGDYHTGELFF

v_call: TRBV4-1
d_call: NA
clone_size: NA
j_call: TRBJ2-2
cdr3_nt: TGCGCCAGCAGCCAAGGTCGTAGTCTCACCGGGGAGCTGTTTTTT
cdr3_aa: CASSQGRSLTGELFF